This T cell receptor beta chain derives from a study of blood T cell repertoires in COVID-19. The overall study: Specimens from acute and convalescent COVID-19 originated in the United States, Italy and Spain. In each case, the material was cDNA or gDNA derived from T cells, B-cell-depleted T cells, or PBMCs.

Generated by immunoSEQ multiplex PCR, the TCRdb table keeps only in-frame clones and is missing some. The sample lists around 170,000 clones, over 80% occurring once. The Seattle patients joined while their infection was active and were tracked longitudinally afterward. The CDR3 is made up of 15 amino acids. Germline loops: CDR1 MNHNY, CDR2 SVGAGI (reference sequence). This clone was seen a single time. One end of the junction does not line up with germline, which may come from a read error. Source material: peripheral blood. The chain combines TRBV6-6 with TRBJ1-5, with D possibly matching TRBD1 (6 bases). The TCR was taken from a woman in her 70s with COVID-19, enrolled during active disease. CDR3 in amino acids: CASSYSTGSAQPQHF. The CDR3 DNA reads TGTGCCAGCAGCTACTCCACAGGGTCAGCTCAGCCCCAGCATTTT.